The 19 T cell receptor beta chains below were found in one sample sequenced in a study of beta chain features in type 1 diabetes. Study findings and constraints: Among all four CD4+ subsets, Type 1 diabetes patients had TCRB CDR3s that were moderately but significantly shorter.

For these receptors, no antigen is known. Sequenced material consisted of expressed TCRB transcripts (all of the isolated RNA was reverse transcribed). Clones were sequenced by immunoSEQ multiplex PCR, and TCRdb holds only the in-frame ones, with some missing. The sample includes nearly 700,000 clones, around an eighth of them seen just once. The sample comprised naive CD4+ T cells from blood. These receptors were taken from a man younger than 35 with type 1 diabetes.

V is TRBV4-1 and J is TRBJ1-4, with 9 bases fitting TRBD1. CDR3 length equals 14 residues. Germline trimming cut 3 bases from V and 4 bases from J; bases unmatched to any gene: 0. CDR1 MGHRA and CDR2 YSYEKL come from the germline V gene. The DNA for the CDR3 is TGCGCCAGCAGCCAGGGACAGGGTAATGAAAAACTGTTTTTT. Protein product: CASSQGQGNEKLFF.

This clone was detected a few times. The rearrangement joins TRBV10-3 to TRBJ2-5, with a possible D match to TRBD2 (6 bases). The V and J ends lost 6 bases and 4 bases respectively, with 18 bases between them. Germline CDR1 reads ENHRY; CDR2 reads SYGVKD. This CDR3 is 15 amino acids long. CDR3 DNA: TGTGCCATCAGGCCAGGGACTGGAGTCGGAGAGACCCAGTACTTC. This translates into CAIRPGTGVGETQYF.

This clone was seen only a few times. This chain connects TRBV27 to TRBJ2-3; D is perhaps TRBD1 or TRBD2 (5 bases each). V lost 6 bases and J lost 5, with 18 bases in between. Looked up from germline, CDR1 is MNHEY and CDR2 is SMNVEV (reference sequence). This CDR3 is built from 15 residues. In DNA, the CDR3 is TGTGCCAGCAGCCCCCTCGGGGCAGCTAAAGATACGCAGTATTTT. Translation gives CASSPLGAAKDTQYF.

The J gene is TRBJ1-2, the V gene TRBV28; D is ambiguous. Trimming pared 4 bases from V and 8 bases from J, leaving 14 bases between. From germline, CDR1 is MDHEN and CDR2 SYDVKM. This CDR3 region has 13 residues. For the CDR3, the DNA is TGTGCCAGCAGTTCCCACACAACTCGGGGCTACACCTTC. Translation gives CASSSHTTRGYTF.

The chain carries TRBV28 and TRBJ1-2; D is ambiguous. The germline V gene has CDR1 MDHEN and CDR2 SYDVKM. The V end was cut by 6 bases, the J end by 8 bases, with 13 bases between. There are 12 residues in the CDR3. CDR3 region: CASSRRRNGYTF. DNA of the CDR3: TGTGCCAGCAGCAGACGTAGAAACGGCTACACCTTC.

This clone was detected only a few times. The rearrangement links TRBV5-1 to TRBJ1-6; D gene unclear. This CDR3 has 14 amino acids. The V and J ends lost 4 bases and 7 bases respectively, with 12 bases between them. Germline V lookup: CDR1 SGHRS, CDR2 YFSETQ. CDR3 DNA sequence: TGCGCCAGCAGCCTTGGACGGTTAAATTCACCCCTCCACTTT. It encodes CASSLGRLNSPLHF.

The CDR3: CATSRVVAASFPDTQYF. CDR3 bases: TGTGCCACCAGCAGAGTGGTGGCAGCTTCTTTCCCAGATACGCAGTATTTT. V usage is TRBV15 and J usage is TRBJ2-3; D unresolved. V shed 1 base and J shed 4 bases, with 18 bases lying between them. CDR3 length: 17 amino acids. Germline V gene data show CDR1 as LNHNV and CDR2 as YYDKDF (reference sequence).

This clone was counted between two and nine times. This chain connects TRBV5-1 to TRBJ2-1, with D hard to call. This CDR3 spans 14 amino acids. The germline CDR1 and CDR2 sequences are SGHRS and YFSETQ. The V and J ends lost 0 bases and 4 bases respectively, with 8 bases between them. CDR3 in amino acids: CASSLGLEYNEQFF. CDR3 coding DNA: TGCGCCAGCAGCTTGGGTCTAGAATACAATGAGCAGTTCTTC.

This clone has more than one count but fewer than ten. The rearrangement joins TRBV4-1 to TRBJ1-2; 8 nucleotides align to TRBD1. The CDR3 spans 17 residues. From germline, CDR1 is MGHRA and CDR2 YSYEKL. V lost 5 bases and J lost 2; bases outside the gene matches: 13. The CDR3 DNA sequence: TGCGCCAGCAGCACCCCACCCGCCGACAGGGGCAACTATGGCTACACCTTC. This codes for CASSTPPADRGNYGYTF.

The chain combines TRBV4-1 with TRBJ2-2; tentative D call: TRBD1 (7 bases). The CDR3 sequence is 18 residues long. Looked up from germline, CDR1 is MGHRA and CDR2 is YSYEKL. V lost 4 bases, J lost 6 bases, and 24 bases lay in between. The DNA for the CDR3 is TGCGCCAGCAGCCCAGGAGGCTTGGCCAGGGGGGACCCCGGGGAGCTGTTTTTT. This gives the protein CASSPGGLARGDPGELFF.

This clone was counted only a few times. V usage is TRBV5-1 and J usage is TRBJ1-1, with D hard to call. Germline assignment: CDR1 SGHRS and CDR2 YFSETQ. This CDR3 is 13 amino acids long. Trimming cost V 4 bases and J 1 base, with 8 bases left between them. The CDR3 sequence is CASSVGENTEAFF. As DNA, the CDR3 is TGCGCCAGCAGCGTTGGGGAGAACACTGAAGCTTTCTTT.

The chain joins TRBV20-1 to TRBJ1-2; 8 bases match TRBD1. V gave up 5 bases and J gave up 8 bases; unmatched junction bases: 4. The CDR3 has 11 residues. Germline V CDR1 and CDR2: DFQATT, SNEGSKA (reference sequence). The CDR3 loop is CSAPTGDGYTF. The DNA of the CDR3 is TGCAGTGCTCCGACAGGGGACGGCTACACCTTC.

In the case of this clone: The germline gene is not matched at one end of the junction; a read error may be the cause. This chain links TRBV4-1 with TRBJ1-5; no clear D. The CDR3 length is 15 residues. CDR1 MGHRA and CDR2 YSYEKL come from the germline V gene. DNA of the CDR3: TGCGCCAGCAGCCAAGACACGAACAGTCATCAACCCCAGCATTTT. Its protein product is CASSQDTNSHQPQHF.

The table lists this clone with a few counts. This sequence joins TRBV11-2 and TRBJ1-1; D unresolved. The CDR3 has 14 residues. Per germline, CDR1 SGHAT and CDR2 FQNNGV. V was shortened by 5 bases and J by 0 bases, with 10 bases between the two germline ends. CDR3 DNA: TGTGCCAGCAGCCGCCCCCCAATGAACACTGAAGCTTTCTTT. Translation: CASSRPPMNTEAFF.

This clone was detected a few times. The chain links TRBV4-1 to TRBJ2-1, with D perhaps matching TRBD1 (6 bases). The CDR3 length is 17 residues. Trimming pared 4 bases from V and 2 bases from J, leaving 18 bases between. Germline V lookup: CDR1 MGHRA, CDR2 YSYEKL. The CDR3 DNA follows: TGCGCCAGCAGCCTCACCTCCAGGGGAGACACCTACAATGAGCAGTTCTTC. Its protein is CASSLTSRGDTYNEQFF.

The CDR3 reads CASSDFIYSYNEQFF. The CDR3 DNA sequence: TGTGCCAGCAGTGATTTTATTTACTCCTACAATGAGCAGTTCTTC. The chain employs TRBV2 and TRBJ2-1; D is undetermined. Trimming stripped 3 bases from V and 0 bases from J, with 9 bases between. The germline gives CDR1 SNHLY, CDR2 FYNNEI. The CDR3 is 15 amino acids.

V and J are TRBV19 and TRBJ1-1, with a possible D match to TRBD1 (5 bases). This CDR3 contains 13 residues. Per the germline V gene, CDR1 is LNHDA and CDR2 is SQIVND (reference sequence). The V gene lost 4 bases and the J gene lost 8 bases, with 14 bases spanning the gap. CDR3 sequence reads: CASSRTQEGEAFF. CDR3 DNA sequence: TGTGCCAGTAGTAGGACACAGGAGGGGGAAGCTTTCTTT.

Regarding this clone: This same CDR3 is encoded by further DNA sequences in the sample. The rearrangement uses TRBV27 and TRBJ2-7; TRBD1 agrees at 8 bases. V shed 6 bases, J shed 0 bases, and the junction held 4 bases outside the gene matches. CDR3 length: 14 residues. Germline V lookup: CDR1 MNHEY, CDR2 SMNVEV (reference sequence). DNA of the CDR3: TGTGCCAGCAGACCGGGACAGGTCTCCTACGAGCAGTACTTC. As protein: CASRPGQVSYEQYF.

The chain carries TRBV7-6 and TRBJ1-1; D call uncertain. The length of the CDR3 is 15 residues. Germline assignment: CDR1 SGHVS and CDR2 FNYEAQ. V was cut by 5 bases and J by 1 base, with 14 bases left in between. CDR3 nucleotide sequence: TGTGCCAGCAGCGTACTCGGACGGACGAACACTGAAGCTTTCTTT. This codes for CASSVLGRTNTEAFF.